This TCR beta chain was sequenced for a study of human T cells and chemical hapten exposure. V was shortened by 6 bases and J by 10 bases, with 12 bases between the two germline ends. Germline V gene sequence: CDR1 MDHEN, CDR2 SYDVKM. The CDR3 has 11 residues. This clonotype was observed at least ten times. Regarding time point: patch test 1, 2 weeks after DPC sensitization. As to treatment: therapeutic diphenylcyclopropenone sensitization with weekly scalp DPC. TCRdb redid the calling of the RACE reads with MiXCR, one entry per CDR3 protein. The table has more than 55,000 distinct CDR3 sequences, 7.5% to 10% seen once; the top ten hold 3.3%.

This receptor was obtained from a woman aged 40 to 50 with alopecia areata. Some clones in this sample may be carry-over from other donors' samples. The rearrangement joins TRBV28 to TRBJ1-1; D is perhaps TRBD1 (5 bases). The sample was whole blood, taken in connection with sensitization to the hapten diphenylcyclopropenone (DPC). The CDR3 region has the DNA TGTGCCAGCAGCCGGACAAGGGGAGCTTTCTTT. The encoded protein is CASSRTRGAFF. Full variable domain (outside the CDR3, taken from reference TRBV28 and TRBJ1-1): DVKVTQSSRYLVKRTGEKVFLECVQDMDHENMFWYRQDPGLGLRLIYFSYDVKMKEKGDIPEGYSVSREKKERFSLILESASTNQTSMYLCASSRTRGAFFGQGTRLTVV.